These T cell receptor beta chains were read from a single sample in a study of T-cell reconstitution after alpha-beta-depleted transplantation in children. TCRdb recomputed calls from the PCR reads with MiXCR, one row per CDR3 protein. The repertoire includes some 830,000 distinct CDR3 sequences, 15% to 20% of them detected once, and approximately 4.5% sits in the top ten. This material consisted of PBMCs, mostly from graft donor cells, taken 360 days after TCRalphabeta/CD19-depleted stem cell transplant. The source is a male patient younger than 18 who had a stem cell transplant for acute lymphoblastic leukemia, so the T cells may come from the graft donor. Each CDR3 is given with its conserved first and last residue. The order of the fields is D gene, clone size, V gene, J gene, CDR3 protein, CDR3 DNA. The D gene is left open where the match is weak. The listing skips clone size in some rows; elsewhere it reads once, few, many or a size class.

D: -; size: few; V: TRBV29-1; J: TRBJ2-7; CDR3: CSVESGRSYEQYF; DNA: TGCAGCGTTGAAAGTGGCAGGAGCTACGAGCAGTACTTC
D: -; size: few; V: TRBV7-8; J: TRBJ2-4; CDR3: CASSFLIGGGQNIQYF; DNA: TGTGCCAGCAGCTTTCTGATTGGAGGGGGCCAAAACATTCAGTACTTC
D: -; size: few; V: TRBV4-1; J: TRBJ2-7; CDR3: CASSPGGQGGVYEQYF; DNA: TGCGCCAGCAGCCCAGGCGGGCAGGGTGGAGTATACGAGCAGTACTTC
D: -; size: few; V: TRBV27; J: TRBJ1-1; CDR3: CASSTNQGYTEAFF; DNA: TGTGCCAGCAGCACCAATCAGGGGTACACTGAAGCTTTCTTT
D: -; size: few; V: TRBV7-8; J: TRBJ2-6; CDR3: CASTLDGSGANVLTF; DNA: TGTGCCAGCACCTTGGATGGCTCTGGGGCCAACGTCCTGACTTTC
D: -; size: -; V: TRBV4-1; J: TRBJ2-7; CDR3: CASSQGNGRSYEQYF; DNA: TGCGCCAGCAGCCAAGGGAACGGAAGATCCTACGAGCAGTACTTC
D: TRBD1; size: -; V: TRBV6-1; J: TRBJ2-6; CDR3: CASSRRGTGQGLLSGANVLTF; DNA: TGTGCCAGCAGTAGGCGCGGAACAGGACAGGGGTTATTGTCTGGGGCCAACGTCCTGACTTTC
D: -; size: few; V: TRBV7-2; J: TRBJ2-1; CDR3: CASSFGGISDEQFF; DNA: TGTGCCAGCAGCTTCGGCGGGATAAGCGATGAGCAGTTCTTC
D: -; size: once; V: TRBV20-1; J: TRBJ1-5; CDR3: CSAIRGSINQPQHF; DNA: TGCAGTGCCATCCGGGGGTCTATCAATCAGCCCCAGCATTTT
D: TRBD1; size: -; V: TRBV5-1; J: TRBJ2-2; CDR3: CASSLVGDRGELFF; DNA: TGCGCCAGCAGCTTGGTCGGGGACAGGGGGGAGCTGTTTTTT
D: -; size: -; V: TRBV20-1; J: TRBJ2-3; CDR3: CSASRGRGTDTQYF; DNA: TGCAGTGCTAGTCGAGGCAGGGGCACAGATACGCAGTATTTT
D: -; size: few; V: TRBV11-1; J: TRBJ2-7; CDR3: CASSDGHIPNSGQYF; DNA: TGTGCCAGCAGCGATGGACACATCCCTAATTCGGGGCAGTACTTC
D: -; size: few; V: TRBV12-3/TRBV12-4; J: TRBJ2-7; CDR3: CASSLGIATYEQYF; DNA: TGTGCCAGCAGTCTCGGGATAGCGACCTACGAGCAGTACTTC
D: TRBD1; size: -; V: TRBV5-4; J: TRBJ1-3; CDR3: CASSGDRVSSGNTIYF; DNA: TGTGCCAGCAGCGGGGACAGGGTGAGCTCTGGAAACACCATATATTTT
D: TRBD1; size: few; V: TRBV2; J: TRBJ1-3; CDR3: CARQRQGSSGNTIYF; DNA: TGTGCCAGACAGAGACAGGGAAGCTCTGGAAACACCATATATTTT
D: -; size: many; V: TRBV20-1; J: TRBJ2-1; CDR3: CSARDNSQLGRSSYNEQFF; DNA: TGCAGTGCTAGAGATAACTCCCAACTGGGGCGTAGCTCCTACAATGAGCAGTTCTTC
D: TRBD2; size: -; V: TRBV20-1; J: TRBJ2-7; CDR3: CSARTPGGVTYEQYF; DNA: TGCAGTGCTAGAACGCCCGGGGGGGTCACCTACGAGCAGTACTTC
D: -; size: -; V: TRBV2; J: TRBJ2-7; CDR3: CASSKAGALFSYEQYF; DNA: TGTGCCAGCAGTAAAGCAGGGGCCCTGTTCTCCTACGAGCAGTACTTC
D: -; size: -; V: TRBV4-2; J: TRBJ2-4; CDR3: CASSQDPGWDIQYF; DNA: TGTGCCAGCAGCCAAGATCCGGGTTGGGACATTCAGTACTTC
D: TRBD2; size: -; V: TRBV29-1; J: TRBJ2-1; CDR3: CSVGRRLLAGDRSYNEQFF; DNA: TGCAGCGTTGGGCGGCGGCTGCTAGCGGGAGATCGGTCCTACAATGAGCAGTTCTTC
D: TRBD1; size: -; V: TRBV20-1; J: TRBJ1-2; CDR3: CSARVQGAPNYGYTF; DNA: TGCAGTGCTAGAGTGCAGGGGGCTCCTAACTATGGCTACACCTTC
D: -; size: few; V: TRBV20-1; J: TRBJ2-7; CDR3: CSARDVKRKEQYF; DNA: TGCAGTGCTAGAGATGTCAAGCGGAAGGAGCAGTACTTC
D: TRBD2; size: many; V: TRBV24-1; J: TRBJ2-1; CDR3: CATSDWTSGSNEQFF; DNA: TGTGCCACCAGTGATTGGACTAGCGGGAGCAATGAGCAGTTCTTC
D: -; size: -; V: TRBV7-8; J: TRBJ2-1; CDR3: CASSLSWAFTYNEQFF; DNA: TGTGCCAGCAGCTTAAGTTGGGCTTTTACGTACAATGAGCAGTTCTTC
D: -; size: many; V: TRBV7-3; J: TRBJ2-3; CDR3: CASSLNRPGTDTQYF; DNA: TGTGCCAGCAGCTTAAACAGGCCAGGCACAGATACGCAGTATTTT
D: -; size: -; V: TRBV12-3/TRBV12-4; J: TRBJ1-1; CDR3: CASAYPLNTEAFF; DNA: TGTGCCAGCGCCTACCCCTTGAACACTGAAGCTTTCTTT
D: TRBD1; size: few; V: TRBV9; J: TRBJ1-5; CDR3: CASSILTGGRNQPQHF; DNA: TGTGCCAGCAGCATATTAACAGGGGGCCGCAATCAGCCCCAGCATTTT
D: -; size: few; V: TRBV10-3; J: TRBJ1-2; CDR3: CAIPRVRGSGYTF; DNA: TGTGCCATCCCTCGCGTTCGGGGATCTGGCTACACCTTC
D: -; size: once; V: TRBV11-2; J: TRBJ1-6; CDR3: CASSQIRGPNSPLHF; DNA: TGTGCCAGCAGCCAGATCCGGGGCCCCAATTCACCCCTCCACTTT
D: TRBD2; size: -; V: TRBV11-1; J: TRBJ2-5; CDR3: CASSSNVPGLAGLQETQYF; DNA: TGTGCCAGCAGCTCAAACGTACCGGGACTAGCGGGACTCCAAGAGACCCAGTACTTC
D: TRBD1; size: -; V: TRBV27; J: TRBJ2-6; CDR3: CASSPLTGAGYGANVLTF; DNA: TGTGCCAGCAGTCCCTTAACAGGGGCAGGATATGGGGCCAACGTCCTGACTTTC
D: -; size: few; V: TRBV12-3/TRBV12-4; J: TRBJ2-3; CDR3: CASNLGGAQKDTQYF; DNA: TGTGCCAGCAACCTGGGGGGGGCGCAGAAAGATACGCAGTATTTT
D: -; size: -; V: TRBV5-5; J: TRBJ2-7; CDR3: CASSWRLDYYEQYF; DNA: TGTGCCAGCAGTTGGCGACTAGATTATTACGAGCAGTACTTC
D: -; size: -; V: TRBV5-1; J: TRBJ1-4; CDR3: CASSLDPGNEKLFF; DNA: TGCGCCAGCAGCTTGGACCCGGGAAATGAAAAACTGTTTTTT
D: -; size: few; V: TRBV29-1; J: TRBJ2-2; CDR3: CSVKNSGNGRGHTGELFF; DNA: TGCAGCGTGAAGAACTCCGGTAACGGGAGGGGGCACACCGGGGAGCTGTTTTTT
D: TRBD1; size: -; V: TRBV20-1; J: TRBJ1-4; CDR3: CSARRDRGYEKLFF; DNA: TGCAGTGCTAGAAGGGACAGGGGTTATGAAAAACTGTTTTTT
D: -; size: few; V: TRBV4-1; J: TRBJ2-1; CDR3: CASSQSMGEQFF; DNA: TGCGCCAGCAGCCAATCCATGGGTGAGCAGTTCTTC
D: TRBD1; size: -; V: TRBV3-1; J: TRBJ1-6; CDR3: CASSQDSRGRSPLHF; DNA: TGTGCCAGCAGCCAAGACTCCAGGGGGCGTTCACCCCTCCACTTT
D: -; size: -; V: TRBV27; J: TRBJ2-7; CDR3: CASSLSSLHEQYF; DNA: TGTGCCAGCAGTTTGTCTAGTTTACACGAGCAGTACTTC
D: -; size: -; V: TRBV4-1; J: TRBJ1-2; CDR3: CASSQDLALRNYGYTF; DNA: TGCGCCAGCAGCCAAGATCTAGCTCTTCGGAACTATGGCTACACCTTC
D: TRBD2; size: few; V: TRBV7-2; J: TRBJ2-1; CDR3: CASKVSGSIGYNEQFF; DNA: TGTGCCAGCAAAGTTAGCGGGAGCATCGGCTACAATGAGCAGTTCTTC
D: -; size: -; V: TRBV24-1; J: TRBJ2-2; CDR3: CATSDFFPGGTTTGELFF; DNA: TGTGCCACCAGTGATTTCTTTCCGGGCGGGACCACCACCGGGGAGCTGTTTTTT
D: -; size: -; V: TRBV6-5; J: TRBJ2-1; CDR3: CASSSPPARPGLGYNEQFF; DNA: TGTGCCAGCAGTTCCCCCCCGGCTAGACCGGGATTAGGGTACAATGAGCAGTTCTTC
D: TRBD1; size: many; V: TRBV7-2; J: TRBJ1-5; CDR3: CASSLALTGLSNQPQHF; DNA: TGTGCCAGCAGCTTAGCTTTGACAGGGCTAAGCAATCAGCCCCAGCATTTT
D: -; size: -; V: TRBV28; J: TRBJ1-1; CDR3: CASSYRVDNPRGNTEAFF; DNA: TGTGCCAGCAGCTATAGGGTGGACAATCCTCGGGGAAACACTGAAGCTTTCTTT
D: TRBD2; size: few; V: TRBV28; J: TRBJ2-3; CDR3: CANPRPGTSPTTDTQYF; DNA: TGTGCCAACCCGCGCCCCGGGACTAGCCCCACCACAGATACGCAGTATTTT
D: TRBD1; size: many; V: TRBV4-3; J: TRBJ1-2; CDR3: CASSPPGDSYGYTF; DNA: TGCGCCAGCAGCCCACCGGGGGACAGCTATGGCTACACCTTC
D: TRBD2; size: many; V: TRBV24-1; J: TRBJ2-1; CDR3: CATRSGAGTSGYSGSYNEQFF; DNA: TGTGCCACCAGGTCAGGCGCCGGGACTAGCGGTTACTCGGGCTCCTACAATGAGCAGTTCTTC
D: -; size: -; V: TRBV30; J: TRBJ2-2; CDR3: CAWSVGTHRTGELFF; DNA: TGTGCCTGGAGTGTGGGTACCCACCGGACCGGGGAGCTGTTTTTT
D: TRBD1; size: -; V: TRBV12-3/TRBV12-4; J: TRBJ2-7; CDR3: CASSFLRGPHEQYF; DNA: TGTGCCAGCAGTTTCCTCAGGGGGCCGCACGAGCAGTACTTC
D: TRBD2; size: many; V: TRBV9; J: TRBJ2-1; CDR3: CASSEGLAVFFNEQFF; DNA: TGTGCCAGCAGCGAAGGACTAGCGGTTTTTTTCAATGAGCAGTTCTTC
D: -; size: few; V: TRBV5-1; J: TRBJ2-7; CDR3: CASSGILGSSSYEQYF; DNA: TGCGCCAGCAGCGGGATTCTAGGGAGCAGCTCCTACGAGCAGTACTTC
D: -; size: many; V: TRBV5-1; J: TRBJ2-2; CDR3: CASSFPATGELFF; DNA: TGCGCCAGCAGCTTCCCCGCTACCGGGGAGCTGTTTTTT
D: TRBD1; size: few; V: TRBV5-1; J: TRBJ2-2; CDR3: CASSLVGQETGELFF; DNA: TGCGCCAGCAGCTTGGTGGGACAGGAGACCGGGGAGCTGTTTTTT
D: TRBD2; size: few; V: TRBV2; J: TRBJ2-1; CDR3: CASSVGAGPYNEQFF; DNA: TGTGCCAGCAGTGTAGGAGCGGGACCGTACAATGAGCAGTTCTTC
D: TRBD1; size: -; V: TRBV4-1; J: TRBJ1-4; CDR3: CASSPTQGAGNEKLFF; DNA: TGCGCCAGCAGCCCGACACAGGGGGCTGGTAATGAAAAACTGTTTTTT